This note documents a single T cell receptor beta chain sequence. These data are taken from a study of blood T cell repertoires in COVID-19. Study at large: The samples span acute and convalescent COVID-19 from the United States, Italy and Spain. Sample material is recorded as cDNA or gDNA derived from T cells, B-cell-depleted T cells, or PBMCs.

Authors' processing steps: Using reference gene primer amplification, nucleated cell counts were estimated. The repertoire was sequenced with immunoSEQ multiplex PCR; TCRdb's copy has only in-frame clones and lacks some. That table supplies the V and J calls and clone size; D and trimming were determined from the DNA. The table records around 200,000 clones, about 84% of them present only once. Participants were aged 18 to 89 years, lived in about two dozen US areas, and enrolled virtually. The CDR3 has 12 residues. V gave up 7 bases and J gave up 7 bases, with 14 bases separating them. Germline CDR1 is SEHNR and CDR2 is FQNEAQ (reference sequence).

The sequenced sample was PBMCs or T cells enriched from blood (not recorded which). J is TRBJ2-7 and V is TRBV7-9; TRBD2 might be the D (5 bases). This TCR was recovered from a woman between 40 and 55 years old with acute COVID-19. The CDR3 bases are TGTGCCAGCATGAGAGGGCCAGAAGAGCAGTACTTC. Amino acids: CASMRGPEEQYF.